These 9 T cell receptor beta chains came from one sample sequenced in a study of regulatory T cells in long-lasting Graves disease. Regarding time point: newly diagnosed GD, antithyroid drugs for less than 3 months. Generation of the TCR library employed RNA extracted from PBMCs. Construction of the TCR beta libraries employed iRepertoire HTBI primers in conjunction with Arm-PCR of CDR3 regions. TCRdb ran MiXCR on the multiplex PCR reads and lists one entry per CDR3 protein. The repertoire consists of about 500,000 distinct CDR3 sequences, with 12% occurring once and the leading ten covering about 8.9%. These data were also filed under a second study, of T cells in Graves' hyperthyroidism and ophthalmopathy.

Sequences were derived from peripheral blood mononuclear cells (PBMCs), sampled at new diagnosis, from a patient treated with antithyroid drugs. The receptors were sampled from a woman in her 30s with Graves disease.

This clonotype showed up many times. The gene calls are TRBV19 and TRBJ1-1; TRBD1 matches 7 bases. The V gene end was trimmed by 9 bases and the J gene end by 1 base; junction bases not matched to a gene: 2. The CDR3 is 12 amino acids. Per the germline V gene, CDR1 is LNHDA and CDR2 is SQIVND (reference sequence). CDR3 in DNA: TGTGCCAGCCGGGACAGGAACACTGAAGCTTTCTTT. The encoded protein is CASRDRNTEAFF.

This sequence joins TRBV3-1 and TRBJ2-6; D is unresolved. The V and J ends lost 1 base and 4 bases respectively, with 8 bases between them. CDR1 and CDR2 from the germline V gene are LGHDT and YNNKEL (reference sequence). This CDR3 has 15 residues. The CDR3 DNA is TGTGCCAGCAGCCAAGGGCGGTTGGGGGCCAACGTCCTGACTTTC. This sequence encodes CASSQGRLGANVLTF.

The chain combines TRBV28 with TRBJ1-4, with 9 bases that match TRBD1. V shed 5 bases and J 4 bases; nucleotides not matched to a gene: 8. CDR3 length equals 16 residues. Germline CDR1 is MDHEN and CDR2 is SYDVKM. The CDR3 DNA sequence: TGTGCCAGCAGTCCGTTGGGACAGGGCGGTAATGAAAAACTGTTTTTT. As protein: CASSPLGQGGNEKLFF.

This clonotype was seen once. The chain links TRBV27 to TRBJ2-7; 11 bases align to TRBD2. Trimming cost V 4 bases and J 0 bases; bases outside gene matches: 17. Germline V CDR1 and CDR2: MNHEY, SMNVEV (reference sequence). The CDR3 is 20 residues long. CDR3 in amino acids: CASSSYGRIAGGPGSYEQYF. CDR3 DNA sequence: TGTGCCAGCAGTTCATACGGAAGAATAGCGGGAGGGCCTGGCTCCTACGAGCAGTACTTC.

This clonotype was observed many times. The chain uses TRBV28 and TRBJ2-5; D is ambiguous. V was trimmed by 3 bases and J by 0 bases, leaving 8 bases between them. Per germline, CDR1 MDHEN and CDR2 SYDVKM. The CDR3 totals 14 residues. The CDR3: CASSLGGYQETQYF. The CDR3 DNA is TGTGCCAGCAGTTTGGGTGGATACCAAGAGACCCAGTACTTC.

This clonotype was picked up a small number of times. The CDR3 region is CASSPEGWGAGGITLEAFF. CDR3 bases: TGTGCCAGCAGCCCAGAGGGTTGGGGGGCCGGGGGTATAACACTTGAAGCTTTCTTT. The V and J genes are TRBV5-5 and TRBJ1-1; a weak D match, TRBD1 (6 bases). The CDR3 spans 19 residues. Per germline, CDR1 SGHKS and CDR2 YYEKEE (reference sequence). The V and J ends lost 4 bases and 7 bases respectively, with 32 bases between them.

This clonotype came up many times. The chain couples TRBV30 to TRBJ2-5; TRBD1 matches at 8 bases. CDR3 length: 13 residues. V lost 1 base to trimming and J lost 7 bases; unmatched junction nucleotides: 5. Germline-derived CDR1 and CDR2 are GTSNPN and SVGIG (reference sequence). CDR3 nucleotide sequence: TGTGCCTGGAGTGCAGGGGACAGGAGGACCCAGTACTTC. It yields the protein CAWSAGDRRTQYF.

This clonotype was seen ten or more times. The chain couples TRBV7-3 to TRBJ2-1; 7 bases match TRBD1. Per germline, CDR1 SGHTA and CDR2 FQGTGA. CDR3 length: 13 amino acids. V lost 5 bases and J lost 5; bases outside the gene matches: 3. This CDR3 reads CASSKGTDNEQFF. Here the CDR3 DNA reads TGTGCCAGCAGCAAAGGGACAGACAATGAGCAGTTCTTC.

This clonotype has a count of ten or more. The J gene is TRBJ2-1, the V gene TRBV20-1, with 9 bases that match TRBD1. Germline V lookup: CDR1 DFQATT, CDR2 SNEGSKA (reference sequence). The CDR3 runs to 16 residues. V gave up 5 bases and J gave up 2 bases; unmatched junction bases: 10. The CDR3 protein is CSASPFWDRAYNEQFF. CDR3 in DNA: TGCAGTGCTTCCCCCTTTTGGGACAGGGCCTACAATGAGCAGTTCTTC.